The 15 T cell receptor beta chains presented below share a single source sample, sequenced in a study of blood T cells in healthy people across ages (dated by TCRdb to about 2015). The library was obtained by 5' RACE. Sequencing was performed on an Illumina HiSeq 2500. A second 7 to 11 cycle PCR used a sample-barcoded 5' primer and a J-beta primer mix. TCRdb passed the public sequencing reads through fastp at Q25 and MiXCR, retaining productive beta sequences. Rows with one shared CDR3 protein collapse into an entry with the most common genes and DNA. The sample profile shows 800,000 to 950,000 distinct CDR3 sequences; 25% to 35% of them were found once. In total, the top ten clones hold roughly 10% of the sample. The sample was also linked to a second study, of T cells of mothers and their children.

Sequenced: blood. The receptors shown here come from a woman aged 40 to 50 in good health.

This clonotype turned up a few times. The J gene is TRBJ1-2, the V gene TRBV18; the match to TRBD1 covers 7 bases. CDR1 is KGHSH and CDR2 is LQKENI in the germline V gene. CDR3 length: 15 amino acids. V was clipped by 2 bases and J by 2 bases; unmatched bases: 5. The CDR3 here is CASSPGTQGNYGYTF. The CDR3 nucleotides are TGTGCCAGCTCACCAGGAACACAGGGGAACTATGGCTACACCTTC. Complete variable domain (other parts from reference TRBV18 and TRBJ1-2): NAGVMQNPRHLVRRRGQEARLRCSPMKGHSHVYWYRQLPEEGLKFMVYLQKENIIDESGMPKERFSAEFPKEGPSILRIQQVVRGDSAAYFCASSPGTQGNYGYTFGSGTRLTVV.

This clonotype was seen just once. The CDR3 sequence is CASSLYGRGTYEQYF. The DNA of the CDR3 is TGTGCCAGCAGTTTATATGGGAGAGGAACTTACGAGCAGTACTTC. V usage is TRBV28 and J usage is TRBJ2-4; D is perhaps TRBD2 (5 bases). With the DNA end fitting TRBJ2-7 better, the J assignment may be wrong. Per germline, CDR1 MDHEN and CDR2 SYDVKM. This CDR3 spans 15 amino acids.

The V and J genes are TRBV20-1 and TRBJ2-3; TRBD1 matches at 10 bases. The length of the CDR3 is 14 residues. J was trimmed by 1 base and V by 6 bases; bases with no gene match: 4. Germline-derived CDR1 and CDR2 are DFQATT and SNEGSKA (reference sequence). The CDR3 loop reads CSAGQGRGTDTQYF. The CDR3 nucleotides are TGCAGTGCGGGACAGGGGAGAGGCACAGATACGCAGTATTTT.

The chain employs TRBV6-5 and TRBJ1-1, with D hard to call. The CDR3 totals 16 residues. V gave up 10 bases and J gave up 0 bases, with 21 bases separating them. The germline gives CDR1 MNHEY, CDR2 SVGAGI. The CDR3 DNA is TGTGCCACCTACAACCCCAGAAAAGGGATGAACACTGAAGCTTTCTTT. Protein: CATYNPRKGMNTEAFF.

This sequence joins TRBV10-2 and TRBJ1-6; 12 bases align to TRBD1. CDR3 length: 15 amino acids. Germline values: CDR1 WSHSY, CDR2 SAAADI. V lost 5 bases to trimming and J lost 9 bases; unmatched junction nucleotides: 5. The CDR3 loop is CASSKGQGASSPLHF. CDR3 coding DNA: TGCGCCAGCAGTAAGGGACAGGGGGCTAGTTCACCCCTCCACTTT.

The V call is TRBV5-6, the J call TRBJ2-7, with 9 bases matching TRBD2. Germline assignment: CDR1 SGHDT and CDR2 YYEEEE. After removal of 2 bases from V and 7 bases from J, the junction contained 13 bases not matched to a gene. The CDR3 has 16 amino acids. The CDR3 coding sequence is TGTGCCAGCAGCTTAAGGGTGTTAGCGGGGGTCGATGAGCAGTACGTC. Residues: CASSLRVLAGVDEQYV.

This clonotype came up many times. The V and J genes are TRBV30 and TRBJ2-7; perhaps TRBD2 as D (5 bases). Trimming pared 3 bases from V and 4 bases from J, leaving 13 bases between. CDR3 size: 13 residues. CDR1 and CDR2 (germline): GTSNPN, SVGIG (reference sequence). The CDR3, as DNA: TGTGCCTGGAGACAACAGTGGGAGTACGAGCAGTACTTC. It translates to CAWRQQWEYEQYF.

The rearrangement joins TRBV7-9 to TRBJ2-7; TRBD2 is a possible D gene (5 bases). The CDR3 spans 13 residues. Trimming took off 2 bases at V and 7 bases at J, with 12 bases between the two ends. Germline V gives CDR1 SEHNR, CDR2 FQNEAQ (reference sequence). The CDR3 here is CASSLPGLREQYF. The CDR3 DNA follows: TGTGCCAGCAGCTTACCCGGACTCAGGGAGCAGTACTTC.

This clonotype came up many times. The V gene is TRBV11-2, the J gene TRBJ2-7; perhaps TRBD1 as D (6 bases). In germline, CDR1 is SGHAT, CDR2 FQNNGV. The CDR3 is made up of 16 amino acids. The ends were cut back, 3 bases at V and 0 bases at J, with 15 bases in the middle. CDR3 DNA sequence: TGTGCCAGCAGCTTGGCCCCCACAGGGCTCTCCTACGAGCAGTACTTC. As protein: CASSLAPTGLSYEQYF.

In this sample, this clonotype turned up once. Mismatch with germline at one junction end may stem from a read error. The chain joins TRBV7-7 to TRBJ2-2; TRBD2 might be the D (5 bases). The CDR3 runs to 15 residues. In germline, CDR1 is SSHAT, CDR2 FNYEAQ (reference sequence). CDR3 in DNA: TGTGCTAGCAGCTTAGAGGGCCAGAACACCGGGGAGCTGTTTTTT. This gives the protein CASSLEGQNTGELFF.

This clonotype was picked up many times. A junction boundary mismatches the germline segment, possibly from a read error. The V gene is TRBV12-3 or TRBV12-4, the J gene TRBJ2-7, with D perhaps matching TRBD1 (5 bases). The CDR3 covers 12 residues. The CDR3 region has the DNA TGTGCCAGCAGATTAGGGGCCTACGAGCAGTACTTC. This sequence encodes CASRLGAYEQYF.

In its sample, this clonotype was seen many times. The V and J genes are TRBV20-1 and TRBJ2-1; 11 nucleotides line up with TRBD2. The germline CDR1 and CDR2 sequences are DFQATT and SNEGSKA (reference sequence). J lost 4 bases, V lost 0 bases, and 8 bases had no gene match. The CDR3 covers 17 residues. CDR3: CSARDGRLAGIYNEQFF. For the CDR3, the DNA is TGCAGTGCTAGAGATGGGCGACTAGCGGGGATATACAATGAGCAGTTCTTC.

In its sample, this clonotype was seen many times. The rearrangement joins TRBV3-1 to TRBJ2-7; D assignment may be TRBD1 or TRBD2 (5 bases each). With 5 bases removed from V and 4 bases from J, the gap between germline ends came to 12 bases. Germline CDR1 is LGHDT and CDR2 is YNNKEL (reference sequence). This CDR3 region has 13 residues. This CDR3 is CASSGGVGYEQYF. DNA of the CDR3: TGTGCCAGCAGCGGGGGAGTGGGATACGAGCAGTACTTC.

This clonotype was observed at least ten times. V gene TRBV6-1 combines with J gene TRBJ2-7; D tentatively fits TRBD1 or TRBD2 (5 bases each). Germline V gives CDR1 MNHNS, CDR2 SASEGT. This CDR3 region has 15 residues. Trimming removed 3 bases from V and 3 bases from J, with 15 bases in between. The CDR3 nucleotides are TGTGCCAGCAGTGAGTGGACATTCGCGGGCTACGAGCAGTACTTC. Protein product: CASSEWTFAGYEQYF.

Points on this clonotype: A much larger clone lies one base from this, so it may be a read error. This chain uses TRBV19 with TRBJ2-3; 10 bases are shared with TRBD1. Unmatched junction bases numbered 13, after V lost 5 bases and J lost 8 bases. The CDR3 length is 16 residues. From germline, CDR1 is LNHDA and CDR2 SQIVND (reference sequence). The CDR3 here is CASSGRTGGVRGTQYF. The CDR3 bases are TGTGCCAGTAGTGGACGGACAGGGGGGGTTCGGGGTACGCAGTATTTT.